This TCR beta chain stems from a study of cytomegalovirus exposure and HLA in healthy donors. This CDR3 is 18 amino acids long. The V gene end was trimmed by 3 bases and the J gene end by 1 base; junction bases not matched to a gene: 9. In germline, CDR1 is SGHRS, CDR2 YFSETQ. The donors were healthy bone marrow donors. It was with 60 Vbeta and 13 Jbeta primers that the PCR ran. The table came from immunoSEQ multiplex PCR; TCRdb's copy has only in-frame clones and leaves some out. Of about 120,000 clones in the sample, over 60% were seen once. Notes on this clone: Its antigen is unidentified.

Study-wide results and caveats: Apart from CMV serostatus, no immune exposure information was available. When analyzed later, the rates of TCR association showed variation by HLA locus, with DRB1 the most and HLA-C the fewest. In most subjects, TCR beta sequences reportedly gave accurate predictions of HLA-A and HLA-B alleles.

Sequences were obtained from PBMCs. This chain links TRBV5-1 with TRBJ2-3; 12 nucleotides match TRBD2. The TCR sequence derives from a man between 35 and 55 years old in good health and CMV-seropositive. This chain's CDR3 is CASSSGLAGRRGTDTQYF. The CDR3 DNA reads TGCGCCAGCAGCTCCGGACTAGCGGGGAGGCGGGGCACAGATACGCAGTATTTT.